Each of the 32 T cell receptor beta chains below was sequenced from the same sample in a study of CD4 and CD8 cells across lung adenocarcinoma regions. TCRdb recomputed calls from the PCR reads with MiXCR, one row per CDR3 protein. The sample includes about 6,700 distinct CDR3 sequences, approximately 50% seen only once; the top ten take about 19%. Material: CD8+ T cells from the center of a lung tumor. These receptors came from a female donor with lung adenocarcinoma. The CD4 and CD8 labels of this study may be unreliable.

This clonotype showed up many times. The chain recombines TRBV7-2 with TRBJ2-7, with D possibly TRBD1 on 5 matching bases. V was clipped by 1 base and J by 0 bases, with 7 bases between them. The CDR3 is made up of 14 amino acids. CDR1 is SGHTA and CDR2 is FQGNSA in the germline V gene. The CDR3 sequence is CASSLDRNSYEQYF. For the CDR3, the DNA is TGTGCCAGCAGCTTAGACAGGAACTCCTACGAGCAGTACTTC.

A note on this clonotype: A read error may account for a junction end that differs from germline. V and J are TRBV6-5 and TRBJ2-3, with D possibly called TRBD1 or TRBD2 (5 bases each). Germline V CDR1 and CDR2: MNHEY, SVGAGI. The CDR3 spans 15 residues. The CDR3 here is CAGGYASRRTETQYF. The CDR3 bases are TGTGCCGGGGGTTACGCCAGCCGTCGCACAGAGACCCAGTATTTC.

This chain joins TRBV6-1 and TRBJ2-3; D is perhaps TRBD1 or TRBD2 (6 bases each). The DNA end favors TRBJ2-5, so the J call may be wrong. This CDR3 spans 16 amino acids. From germline, CDR1 is MNHNS and CDR2 SASEGT. CDR3 residues: CASGGLGGPSTDTQYF. The CDR3 DNA follows: TGTGCCAGCGGGGGGCTCGGGGGCCCTAGCACAGATACCCAGTACTTC.

Ten or more counts support this clonotype. Being one base from a much bigger clone, this may be a read error. J is TRBJ2-1 and V is TRBV12-3 or TRBV12-4; D is possibly TRBD2 (8 bases). The last part of the DNA fits TRBJ2-7 better; the J call may be wrong. This CDR3 is built from 16 residues. The CDR3 region has the DNA TGTGCCAGCAGTTTACGGGGGGGGACAGTAATGAATGAGCAGTACTTC. Translation gives CASSLRGGTVMNEQYF.

This clonotype was recorded only once. The chain links TRBV11-2 to TRBJ2-3; TRBD2 aligns across 8 bases. With the DNA end fitting TRBJ2-7 better, the J assignment may be wrong. The CDR3 consists of 15 residues. Per germline, CDR1 SGHAT and CDR2 FQNNGV. The DNA for the CDR3 is TGTGCCAGCAGCTTCGGGGGGGGGGCTGTAGATACGCAGTACTTC. Its protein product is CASSFGGGAVDTQYF.

In this sample, this clonotype turned up a few times. The V and J genes are TRBV3-1 and TRBJ2-1; the match to TRBD1 covers 8 bases. The CDR3 has 16 amino acids. Per germline, CDR1 LGHDT and CDR2 YNNKEL (reference sequence). V trimming: 3 bases; J trimming: 2 bases; junction bases outside the gene matches: 6. CDR3 nucleotides: TGTGCCAGCAGCCAGGGACAGGTGCGTCCCTACAATGAGCAGTTCTTC. It encodes CASSQGQVRPYNEQFF.

With regard to this clonotype: The junction does not match germline at one end; this may be a read error. The chain uses TRBV11-3 and TRBJ2-1; D gene ambiguous. This CDR3 region has 13 residues. Germline CDR1 reads SGHNT; CDR2 reads YENEEA. In DNA, the CDR3 is TGTGCCAGCAGCTTAGGACGCTCCAATGAGCAGTTTTTT. Its translation: CASSLGRSNEQFF.

To note about this clonotype: The conserved phenylalanine or tryptophan is not found at the CDR3 terminus, so this likely reflects a read error. The limits of the CDR3 on the DNA are not certain, so only TCRdb's listed CDR3 is given. The chain joins TRBV7-2 to TRBJ2-6; the table's TRBD2 call for D was not verified on the DNA. From germline, CDR1 is SGHTA and CDR2 FQGNSA. The CDR3 adds up to 8 amino acids, both ends counted. This CDR3 is CASSLLAG.

With regard to this clonotype: Lacking the conserved final phenylalanine or tryptophan, this CDR3 likely reflects a read error. The DNA is omitted, as the CDR3 cannot be located on it reliably, and the CDR3 follows TCRdb's listing. V usage is TRBV5-1 and J usage is TRBJ2-6; the listed D gene, TRBD2, was not tested against the DNA. The CDR3 is 8 amino acids in total, end residues counted. Per germline, CDR1 SGHRS and CDR2 YFSETQ. CDR3 residues: CASSSASG.

The chain employs TRBV12-3 or TRBV12-4 and TRBJ2-3; D possibly corresponds to TRBD2 (5 bases). CDR3 length equals 14 residues. CDR3 region: CAGSLGRDRETQYF. CDR3 nucleotides: TGTGCGGGCAGCTTGGGCCGGGATCGAGAGACGCAGTATTTT.

This clonotype occurred a few times. This sequence joins TRBV25-1 and TRBJ2-3, with unresolved D. From germline, CDR1 is MGHDK and CDR2 SYGVNS. The CDR3 loop spans 12 amino acids. Trimming stripped 2 bases from V and 8 bases from J, with 8 bases between. The CDR3 nucleotides read TGTGCCAGCAGTGAACCGCCCGGTACGCAGTATTTT. Translated, it gives CASSEPPGTQYF.

This clonotype was counted ten times or more. DNA of the CDR3: TGTGCCAGCAGTGACTACTCCACAGATACGCAGTATTTT. This translates into CASSDYSTDTQYF. J is TRBJ2-3 and V is TRBV6-1, with unresolved D. Germline V gene lookup returns CDR1 MNHNS and CDR2 SASEGT. V was cut by 3 bases and J by 2 bases, with 6 bases left in between. CDR3 length: 13 amino acids.

This chain links TRBV3-1 with TRBJ1-1; tentatively, D is TRBD1 (6 bases). The ends were cut back, 1 base at V and 1 base at J, with 10 bases in the middle. Per germline, CDR1 LGHDT and CDR2 YNNKEL (reference sequence). The CDR3 runs to 15 residues. CDR3 in DNA: TGTGCCAGCAGCCAAGTTCCGGGACAGAACACTGAAGCTTTCTTT. Translated: CASSQVPGQNTEAFF.

Regarding this clonotype: A read error may produce the germline difference seen at one junction end. The J gene is TRBJ2-3, the V gene TRBV6-1, with D unclear. Germline V CDR1 and CDR2: MNHNS, SASEGT. The CDR3 has 16 amino acids. This chain's CDR3 is CASRSRPAVSKDAQYF. The CDR3 coding sequence is TGTGCCAGCAGGTCACGGCCGGCTGTGAGCAAAGATGCGCAGTACTTT.

Note on this clonotype: At one of its ends the junction is not consistent with the germline gene, which may arise from a read error. This chain uses TRBV10-3 with TRBJ2-1; 9 nucleotides align to TRBD1. Gene TRBJ2-7 matches the end of the DNA better, so the J call may be wrong. The CDR3 loop spans 18 amino acids. Germline-derived CDR1 and CDR2 are ENHRY and SYGVKD. DNA for the CDR3: TGTGCCAACAGTGACCCAGCCTTCACAGGGGGCTACACAGATACGCAGTACTTC. This gives the protein CANSDPAFTGGYTDTQYF.

The chain employs TRBV6-1 and TRBJ2-4, with D unclear. Looked up from germline, CDR1 is MNHNS and CDR2 is SASEGT. The CDR3 totals 15 residues. Trimming left V 6 bases short and J 12 bases short, with 24 bases between. The CDR3 protein is CASRAAAPGQETQYF. For the CDR3, the DNA is TGTGCCAGCAGGGCTGCTGCCCCCGGCCAAGAGACTCAGTACTTC.

The V gene is TRBV12-3 or TRBV12-4, the J gene TRBJ2-3; 10 nucleotides agree with TRBD2. CDR3 length: 15 amino acids. V was clipped by 5 bases and J by 6 bases; unmatched bases: 8. CDR3 loop: CASSRSGGGMDTQYF. The CDR3 region has the DNA TGTGCCAGCAGTAGGAGCGGGGGGGGGATGGATACGCAGTATTTT.

Details on this clonotype: A much bigger clone sits one base away, suggesting this may be a read error. This chain connects TRBV6-2 or TRBV6-3 to TRBJ2-3; weak D call: TRBD2 (6 bases). Germline V gene lookup returns CDR1 MNHEY and CDR2 SVGEGT. The CDR3 consists of 13 residues. The CDR3 nucleotides read TGTGCCAGCAGTTACGTCTCAAGGAGGGAGCGGTTCTTC. Residues: CASSYVSRRERFF.

Within the sample, this clonotype is medium-sized. The rearrangement uses TRBV7-6 and TRBJ2-5; tentatively, D is TRBD1 (6 bases). The CDR3 runs 13 residues. V dropped 6 bases and J dropped 6 bases, with 14 bases sitting between them. Per the germline V gene, CDR1 is SGHVS and CDR2 is FNYEAQ. The CDR3 sequence is CASSAGVGQTQYF. In DNA form, the CDR3 reads TGTGCCAGCAGTGCAGGGGTCGGACAGACCCAGTACTTC. Variable domain in full (rest from reference TRBV7-6 and TRBJ2-5): GAGVSQSPRYKVTKRGQDVALRCDPISGHVSLYWYRQALGQGPEFLTYFNYEAQQDKSGLPNDRFSAERPEGSISTLTIQRTEQRDSAMYRCASSAGVGQTQYFGPGTRLLVL.

At least ten counts were recorded for this clonotype. This chain uses TRBV7-2 with TRBJ2-5; D possibly corresponds to TRBD1 (6 bases). This CDR3 has 14 residues. V gave up 5 bases and J gave up 3 bases, with 13 bases separating them. Germline V gives CDR1 SGHTA, CDR2 FQGNSA. CDR3 sequence reads: CASSQGTLKETQYF. CDR3 DNA sequence: TGTGCCAGCAGCCAGGGGACACTAAAAGAGACCCAGTACTTC.

This clonotype is deemed medium-sized. This sequence joins TRBV10-3 and TRBJ2-5; 16 bases match TRBD2. V was clipped by 4 bases and J by 3 bases; unmatched bases: 2. Germline lookup yields CDR1 ENHRY and CDR2 SYGVKD. This CDR3 region has 16 residues. CDR3 region: CAISVGTSGGEETQYF. Written as DNA, the CDR3 is TGTGCCATCAGTGTTGGGACTAGCGGGGGGGAAGAGACCCAGTACTTC.

As regards this clonotype: Given a much more abundant clone one base away, this may be a read error. The V and J genes are TRBV7-9 and TRBJ2-1; D unclear. CDR1 is SEHNR, CDR2 FQNEAQ, per germline (reference sequence). The CDR3 extends over 12 amino acids. Trimming cost V 4 bases and J 10 bases, with 11 bases left between them. The CDR3: CASSSDFYEQFF. CDR3 nucleotide sequence: TGTGCCAGCAGCTCCGACTTCTACGAGCAGTTCTTC.

This clonotype is medium-sized (0.01 to 0.1%). The chain links TRBV6-5 to TRBJ2-3, with no clear D. Trimming cost V 1 base and J 0 bases, with 5 bases left between them. Germline V gene sequence: CDR1 MNHEY, CDR2 SVGAGI. The CDR3 sequence is 14 residues long. The CDR3 loop is CASSYFDSTDTQYF. The CDR3, as DNA: TGTGCCAGCAGTTACTTTGATAGCACAGATACGCAGTATTTT.

Only a few counts were recorded for this clonotype. The chain joins TRBV4-3 to TRBJ2-1, with TRBD2 as a possible D gene (6 bases). The CDR3 sequence is 15 residues long. Germline lookup yields CDR1 LGHNA and CDR2 YSLEER. V was trimmed by 1 base and J by 3 bases, leaving 10 bases between them. CDR3 nucleotides: TGCGCCAGCAGCCAAGTCCCTAGCGACTACAATGAGCAGTTCTTC. As protein: CASSQVPSDYNEQFF.

The chain uses TRBV11-1 and TRBJ2-2; D might be TRBD2 (5 bases). Per germline, CDR1 SGHAT and CDR2 FQDESV (reference sequence). CDR3 length: 16 residues. V was clipped by 6 bases and J by 2 bases, with 16 bases between them. CDR3 in DNA: TGTGCCAGCAGTTTTGCTGGACTCTACAACACCGGGGAGCTGTTTTTT. This translates into CASSFAGLYNTGELFF.

V usage is TRBV6-1 and J usage is TRBJ2-7, with 10 bases lining up with TRBD2. The J call may be mistaken, given a closer DNA end match to TRBJ2-5. The CDR3 extends over 15 amino acids. Germline CDR1 reads MNHNS; CDR2 reads SASEGT. CDR3 nucleotides: TGTGCCAGCAGTGAAGTAGCGGGGGGAGTTGAGACCCAGTACTTC. Residues: CASSEVAGGVETQYF.

This chain connects TRBV6-1 to TRBJ2-6, with 7 nucleotides matching TRBD1. Germline values: CDR1 MNHNS, CDR2 SASEGT. Losses at the gene ends were 2 bases for V and 18 bases for J; bases not matched to a gene: 19. This CDR3 comprises 16 residues. The CDR3 is CASSEFRGPWSYEQTF. The DNA of the CDR3 is TGTGCCAGCAGTGAATTTAGGGGGCCTTGGTCCTACGAGCAGACTTTC.

V is TRBV12-3 or TRBV12-4 and J is TRBJ2-3; D perhaps matches TRBD2 (7 bases). Trimming cost V 3 bases and J 9 bases, with 16 bases left between them. CDR3 size: 14 residues. The CDR3 sequence: CASSFGGAEETQYF. The CDR3 DNA reads TGTGCCAGCAGTTTTGGGGGGGCCGAAGAGACGCAGTATTTT.

This clonotype was recorded many times. The chain carries TRBV6-1 and TRBJ2-7; possible D gene TRBD2, 5 bases. This CDR3 region has 15 residues. CDR1 is MNHNS and CDR2 is SASEGT in the germline V gene. V lost 5 bases to trimming and J lost 1 base, with 15 bases between them. The CDR3 spells CASSPPGLRSYEQYF. CDR3 DNA: TGTGCCAGCAGTCCACCGGGATTGAGGTCCTACGAGCAGTACTTC.

The chain is built from TRBV12-3 or TRBV12-4 and TRBJ2-5, with D perhaps TRBD1 (6 bases). Trimming shortened V by 2 bases and J by 11 bases, and 15 bases separated the two germline ends. The CDR3 consists of 13 residues. The CDR3 region has the DNA TGTGCCAGCAGTTTACAACGGTACAGGGAGCAGTACTTC. It yields the protein CASSLQRYREQYF.

This CDR3 is CASSVRTGGGEQYF. CDR3 in DNA: TGTGCCAGCAGTGTTAGGACAGGGGGCGGTGAGCAGTACTTC. The chain couples TRBV6-4 to TRBJ2-5, with 11 nucleotides matching TRBD1. Looked up from germline, CDR1 is MRHNA and CDR2 is SNTAGT. The trim removed 4 bases at V and 11 bases at J, leaving 9 bases unmatched. The length of the CDR3 is 14 residues.

This chain joins TRBV12-3 or TRBV12-4 and TRBJ2-5, with D possibly TRBD2 on 5 matching bases. The CDR3 loop spans 14 amino acids. Trimming stripped 1 base from V and 8 bases from J, with 14 bases between. The CDR3 nucleotides are TGTGCCAGCAGTTTAGGCCGTGGACGGGATACCCAGTACTTC. Translation gives CASSLGRGRDTQYF.